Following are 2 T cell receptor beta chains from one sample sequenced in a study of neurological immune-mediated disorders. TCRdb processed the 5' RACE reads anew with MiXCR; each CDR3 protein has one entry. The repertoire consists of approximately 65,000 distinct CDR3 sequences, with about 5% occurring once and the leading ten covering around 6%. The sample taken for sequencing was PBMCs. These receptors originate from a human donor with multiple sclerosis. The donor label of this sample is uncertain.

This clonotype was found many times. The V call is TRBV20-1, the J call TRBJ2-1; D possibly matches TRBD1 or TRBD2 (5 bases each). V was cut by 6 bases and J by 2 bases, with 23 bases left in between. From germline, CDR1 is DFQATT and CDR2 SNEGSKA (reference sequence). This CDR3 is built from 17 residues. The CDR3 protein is CSALDLSGRTTYNEQFF. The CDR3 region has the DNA TGCAGTGCCTTAGACCTTTCGGGGCGCACCACCTACAATGAGCAGTTCTTC.

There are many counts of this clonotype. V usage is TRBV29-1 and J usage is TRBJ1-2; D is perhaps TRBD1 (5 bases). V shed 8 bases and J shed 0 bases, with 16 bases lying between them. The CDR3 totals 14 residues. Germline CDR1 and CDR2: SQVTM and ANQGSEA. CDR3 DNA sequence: TGCAGCTCGACCTTCGGGACGGCTAACTATGGCTACACCTTC. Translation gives CSSTFGTANYGYTF.